This T cell receptor beta chain was identified in a study of cytomegalovirus exposure and HLA in healthy donors. Study-wide background: From HLA-typed donors, an early data release held tens of millions of unique TCRs. The Caucasian-associated ancestry cluster contained about 80% of the approximately 400 genotyped donors.

Regarding this clone: The antigen remains unidentified.

The PCR contained 60 Vbeta and 13 Jbeta primers. Sequencing used immunoSEQ multiplex PCR; TCRdb keeps in-frame clones, though not all of them. The sample shows 200,000 to 300,000 clones, around four fifths of them seen only once. In germline, CDR1 is SGHDT, CDR2 YYEEEE. Unmatched junction bases numbered 7, after V lost 3 bases and J lost 3 bases. This CDR3 has 17 amino acids. Study conclusions and caveats: For cytomegalovirus status, the classifier reportedly gave diagnoses with high specificity and sensitivity. Per a prior analysis, the majority of TCR beta V segments were productive roughly 87% or roughly 30% of the time.

The chain has TRBV5-6 and TRBJ2-3; TRBD2 matches at 13 bases. This TCR derives from a woman in her thirties or forties in good health and CMV-seropositive. Input material: PBMCs. The CDR3 sequence: CASSWTSGSVVTDTQYF. The CDR3 DNA reads as TGTGCCAGCAGCTGGACTAGCGGGAGTGTGGTGACAGATACGCAGTATTTT.